Listed below are T cell receptor beta chains from one sample, sequenced in a study of shared clonotypes between healthy human individuals. Measured with immunoSEQ multiplex PCR; TCRdb has only the in-frame clones, and not every one. The sample holds a few million clones, 85% to 95% seen once. Sequencing was carried out using naive CD4+ T cells from PBMCs. The receptors here all came from a man aged 18 to 30 in good health. Some clones in this sample may be carry-over from other donors' samples. Both conserved end residues are part of each CDR3.

V gene,CDR3 protein
TRBV5-1,CASSMTSGSYEQYF
TRBV28,CASSSGTTAGGYTF
TRBV30,CAWGPQGAENTIYF
TRBV14,CASSQDPDGTGRWYNYGYTF
TRBV9,CASSREYNEQFF
TRBV7-6,CASSLVGHNQETQYF
TRBV29-1,CSVAGTQKVEQYF
TRBV9,CASSVMLKSSCLLGEQYF
TRBV15,CATSRHRQDGYTF
TRBV4-1,CASSQGPTITNYGYTF
TRBV2,CASSQGRDTEAFF
TRBV14,CASRDQSDTQYF
TRBV7-3,CASSLLITTEAFF
TRBV10-1,CASSPTETVNTEAFF
TRBV5-4,CASSLEGSNTIYF
TRBV5-1,CASSLPGQGIGEQFF
TRBV18,CASSRLSGQGLTGELFF
TRBV11-2,CASSPLRVVGGRYYNEQFF
TRBV6-6,CASSQLFQGGYTF
TRBV5-6,CASSLSVSVQGGETQYF
TRBV5-1,CASSLGAGVKWETQYF
TRBV11-2,CASSVPGTGEEYGYTF
TRBV7-3,CASSLRQGKNEQYF
TRBV2,CASSAFPIFGTGASEAFF
TRBV18,CASSPLKGLEYEQYF
TRBV27,CASSSGQGAIREQFF
TRBV5-1,CASSLVAGLDEQFF
TRBV28,CASISGQGADGELFF
TRBV7-2,CASSFIGYSTGELFF
TRBV5-1,CASSNTYVPSTDTQYF
TRBV28,CASSFTGGGTDTQYF
TRBV6-6,CASSYGAGYEQYF
TRBV5-1,CASSRRLAGGMSSYNEQFF
TRBV7-9,CASSSEGYGYTF
TRBV9,CASSVAGAVHQPQHF
TRBV5-1,CASSLFMAGGGTEAFF
TRBV6-4,CASSEGGPDTQYF
TRBV28,CASSSPGHPEGHGSDTQYF
TRBV28,CASSLTGEIYGYTF
TRBV28,CATKWGRVSGELFF
TRBV28,CASSLRGAWNTEAFF
TRBV7-3,CASSPTSGGNTGELFF
TRBV19,CASSIIGRSGNTIYF
TRBV19,CASRGQGASEAFF
TRBV5-4,CASSRAGGPAETQYF
TRBV4-1,CASSQEAPQWVAGRGSEQFF
TRBV5-5,CASSLTGGPGGENIQYF
TRBV6-6,CASSYGADNEKLFF
TRBV6-1,CASSEGAGRPGETQYF
TRBV11-3,CASSFNGRSGNTIYF
TRBV7-2,CASSPGGLEGEQFF
TRBV5-5,CASSLVVRGQGDDEQYF
TRBV5-5,CASSRDYQETQYF
TRBV19,CASSIRGSTYGYTF
TRBV2,CASSASRLQETQYF